This T cell receptor (beta chain) derives from a study of blood T cell repertoires in COVID-19. Study-level background: Nucleic acid was either cDNA or gDNA, and it came from T cells, B-cell-depleted T cells, or PBMCs.

Assay used: immunoSEQ multiplex PCR; TCRdb lists only in-frame clones, some missing. The table has some 120,000 clones, roughly 80% seen once. Looked up from germline, CDR1 is LNHDA and CDR2 is SQIVND (reference sequence). CDR3 length: 13 amino acids. V lost 6 bases to trimming and J lost 5 bases, with 13 bases between them. The TCR sequence derives from a woman between 50 and 59 years old with acute or convalescent COVID-19. Sequenced material: peripheral blood. The chain links TRBV19 to TRBJ1-2, with a possible D match to TRBD1 (6 bases). CDR3 residues: CASSGQMTYGYTF. In DNA, the CDR3 is TGTGCCAGTAGCGGACAGATGACATATGGCTACACCTTC. The full variable domain, completed using reference TRBV19 and TRBJ1-2, is DGGITQSPKYLFRKEGQNVTLSCEQNLNHDAMYWYRQDPGQGLRLIYYSQIVNDFQKGDIAEGYSVSREKKESFPLTVTSAQKNPTAFYLCASSGQMTYGYTFGSGTRLTVV.